This TCR beta chain is from a study of T-cell reconstitution after alpha-beta-depleted transplantation in children. V was clipped by 7 bases and J by 5 bases; unmatched bases: 14. The V gene's germline CDR1 is SQVTM and CDR2 ANQGSEA. The CDR3 spans 14 residues. Unique molecular identifiers featured in how the TCRbeta library was prepared. TCRdb itself ran the PCR reads through MiXCR, one entry per CDR3 protein. The sample shows around 78,000 distinct CDR3 sequences, 6% to 8.5% of them seen only once. This clonotype was found a few times. V and J are TRBV29-1 and TRBJ2-7, with 7 bases lining up with TRBD1. The receptor was isolated from a human donor who donated a stem cell graft to a child with acute lymphoblastic leukemia. The sample was PBMCs from the stem cell graft donor, taken from the stem cell graft. The CDR3 loop is CSAIDPGGLNEQYF. Written as DNA, the CDR3 is TGCAGCGCGATAGACCCAGGGGGTTTGAACGAGCAGTACTTC.